The 32 T cell receptor beta chains below come from one sample, sequenced in a study of T cell responses to AZD1222 COVID-19 vaccine. The data were produced by immunoSEQ multiplex PCR, yet TCRdb's version contains in-frame clones alone and is incomplete. The sample lists about 150,000 clones; more than 80% were seen once. The sample here was peripheral blood, taken on day 0 of AZD1222 vaccination. The receptors stem from an adult in good health.

The chain combines TRBV21-1 with TRBJ1-1; TRBD1 is the table's D call and was not checked against the DNA. TRBV21-1 is a listed pseudogene. The CDR3 runs 14 residues. CDR3 DNA sequence: TGTGCCAGCAGCAACGGACAGGGCAAGGCTGAAGCTTTCTTT. Translating it yields CASSNGQGKAEAFF.

Only a few counts were recorded for this clone. This rearrangement joins TRBV6-5 to TRBJ1-3, with D unresolved. V lost 11 bases and J lost 0, with 8 bases in between. The CDR3 length is 12 residues. Germline V gene data show CDR1 as MNHEY and CDR2 as SVGAGI. CDR3 in amino acids: CACSSSGNTIYF. CDR3 DNA sequence: TGTGCCTGCTCTTCCTCTGGAAACACCATATATTTT.

This chain links TRBV27 with TRBJ1-1, with 7 bases fitting TRBD1. V was pared by 2 bases and J by 6 bases, with 12 bases of the junction left unmatched. The CDR3 runs 16 residues. Germline V gene lookup returns CDR1 MNHEY and CDR2 SMNVEV (reference sequence). CDR3 region: CASSLTLSTGSSEAFF. CDR3 bases: TGTGCCAGCAGTTTAACTCTCTCGACAGGGTCTTCTGAAGCTTTCTTT.

The rearrangement uses TRBV3-1 (or the pseudogene TRBV3-2) and TRBJ1-2, with D unclear. CDR1 LGHDT and CDR2 YNNKEL come from the germline V gene (reference sequence). The CDR3 length is 13 residues. The V end was cut by 8 bases, the J end by 0 bases, with 10 bases between. The DNA for the CDR3 is TGTGCCAGCGGTGGTGAAGCTAACTATGGCTACACCTTC. This sequence encodes CASGGEANYGYTF.

The chain combines TRBV5-4 with TRBJ2-7; 7 bases line up with TRBD1. Germline values: CDR1 SGHNT, CDR2 YYREEE (reference sequence). Trimming removed 5 bases from V and 2 bases from J; junction bases left unmatched: 4. The CDR3 runs 13 residues. CDR3 coding DNA: TGTGCCAGCAGGAAGCAGGGGGCCTACGAGCAGTACGTC. It yields the protein CASRKQGAYEQYV.

This clone was observed a single time. The chain joins TRBV27 to TRBJ2-2, with 10 bases fitting TRBD2. This CDR3 has 14 amino acids. Trimming took 8 bases from V and 5 from J; bases not matched to a gene: 5. Germline CDR1 MNHEY, CDR2 SMNVEV (reference sequence). CDR3 in amino acids: CASYFSGRTGELFF. The CDR3 DNA follows: TGTGCCAGCTACTTTAGCGGGAGGACCGGGGAGCTGTTTTTT.

The DNA of the CDR3 is TGTGCCAGCAGCTTAGCTCGAGGGGGAGTATCTGAGACCCAGTACTTC. It translates to CASSLARGGVSETQYF. This rearrangement joins TRBV7-2 to TRBJ2-5, with D maybe TRBD1 (6 bases). Trimming removed 0 bases at V and 5 bases at J, with 16 bases between. The CDR3 spans 16 residues. Germline V gene lookup returns CDR1 SGHTA and CDR2 FQGNSA. Based on the CDR3 plus reference TRBV7-2 and TRBJ2-5, the full variable domain is GAGVSQSPSNKVTEKGKDVELRCDPISGHTALYWYRQSLGQGLEFLIYFQGNSAPDKSGLPSDRFSAERTGGSVSTLTIQRTQQEDSAVYLCASSLARGGVSETQYFGPGTRLLVL.

The chain carries TRBV13 and TRBJ1-1; 10 nucleotides align to TRBD1. Trimming cost V 5 bases and J 1 base; bases outside gene matches: 4. The V gene's germline CDR1 is PRHDT and CDR2 FYEKMQ (reference sequence). This CDR3 is built from 15 residues. CDR3: CASSGDRGPNTEAFF. Written as DNA, the CDR3 is TGTGCCAGCAGCGGAGACAGGGGGCCGAACACTGAAGCTTTCTTT.

V usage is TRBV9 and J usage is TRBJ1-5; unclear D gene. Germline-derived CDR1 and CDR2 are SGDLS and YYNGEE. The V end lost 0 bases, the J end lost 6 bases, and 10 bases lay between the germline ends. This CDR3 has 14 amino acids. Here the CDR3 DNA reads TGTGCCAGCAGCGTAGGAGGGTTAGGTCAGCCCCAGCATTTT. Translation gives CASSVGGLGQPQHF.

The V call is TRBV25-1, the J call TRBJ2-3; TRBD1 matches at 9 bases. CDR3 size: 12 residues. V dropped 3 bases and J dropped 12; count of bases not matched to a gene: 4. In germline, CDR1 is MGHDK, CDR2 SYGVNS. The CDR3 is CASSEGTGKQYF. CDR3 bases: TGTGCCAGCAGTGAGGGGACAGGGAAACAGTATTTT.

This clone was picked up one time. The J gene is TRBJ1-1, the V gene TRBV6-4; D uncertain. Germline CDR1 is MRHNA and CDR2 is SNTAGT. V lost 1 base to trimming and J lost 7 bases, with 13 bases between them. The CDR3 extends over 14 amino acids. DNA of the CDR3: TGTGCCAGCAGTGACTTAGAGGAAAAGGGTGAAGCTTTCTTT. Protein product: CASSDLEEKGEAFF.

The chain couples TRBV7-2 to TRBJ2-1, with TRBD1 matching 7 bases. Per germline, CDR1 SGHTA and CDR2 FQGNSA. The V and J ends lost 1 base and 6 bases, in that order; junction bases with no gene match: 9. The CDR3 length is 16 residues. The CDR3 DNA sequence: TGTGCCAGCAGCTTAGAGGGTGGGACAGCCCTCAATGAGCAGTTCTTC. This codes for CASSLEGGTALNEQFF.

The V gene is TRBV4-2, the J gene TRBJ2-7; D unresolved. The CDR3 spans 15 residues. The germline V gene encodes CDR1 LGHNA and CDR2 YNFKEQ. V lost 0 bases and J lost 1, with 10 bases in between. The CDR3 bases are TGTGCCAGCAGCCAAGATTTCTCCAGATCCTACGAGCAGTACTTC. Its translation is CASSQDFSRSYEQYF.

The chain recombines TRBV27 with TRBJ2-2; no firm D call. Germline V gene lookup returns CDR1 MNHEY and CDR2 SMNVEV (reference sequence). The CDR3 has 12 residues. V shed 5 bases and J shed 4 bases, with 5 bases lying between them. CDR3 region: CASSRTTGELFF. The CDR3 DNA sequence: TGTGCCAGCAGTAGGACCACCGGGGAGCTGTTTTTT.

J is TRBJ1-5 and V is TRBV18, with 9 bases that match TRBD1. Germline-derived CDR1 and CDR2 are KGHSH and LQKENI. Losses at the gene ends were 3 bases for V and 0 bases for J; bases not matched to a gene: 9. CDR3 length equals 18 residues. CDR3 residues: CASSPGDRVGHSNQPQHF. The CDR3, as DNA: TGTGCCAGCTCACCGGGGGACAGGGTTGGCCATAGCAATCAGCCCCAGCATTTT.

The V and J genes are TRBV9 and TRBJ2-2; 11 positions agree with TRBD2. Losses at the gene ends were 5 bases for V and 7 bases for J; bases not matched to a gene: 1. The CDR3 is made up of 13 amino acids. Per germline, CDR1 SGDLS and CDR2 YYNGEE. This CDR3 reads CASSSGGDGELFF. The CDR3 region has the DNA TGTGCCAGCAGTAGCGGGGGGGACGGGGAGCTGTTTTTT. Variable domain in full (rest from reference TRBV9 and TRBJ2-2): DSGVTQTPKHLITATGQRVTLRCSPRSGDLSVYWYQQSLDQGLQFLIQYYNGEERAKGNILERFSAQQFPDLHSELNLSSLELGDSALYFCASSSGGDGELFFGEGSRLTVL.

The chain combines TRBV11-2 with TRBJ2-7; TRBD1 matches 7 bases. The V gene end was trimmed by 7 bases and the J gene end by 3 bases; junction bases not matched to a gene: 9. The CDR3 has 14 residues. Germline assignment: CDR1 SGHAT and CDR2 FQNNGV. CDR3 sequence (DNA): TGTGCCAGCACCTACCGGGACAGCTACTACGAGCAGTACTTC. Translating it yields CASTYRDSYYEQYF.

This chain connects TRBV7-2 to TRBJ2-2, with 10 bases matching TRBD2. Trimming cost V 1 base and J 7 bases; bases outside gene matches: 12. The CDR3 has 18 residues. Germline V lookup: CDR1 SGHTA, CDR2 FQGNSA. CDR3 in amino acids: CASSLVSAGGPRDGELFF. The CDR3 DNA reads as TGTGCCAGCAGCTTAGTGTCAGCGGGGGGGCCTCGGGACGGGGAGCTGTTTTTT.

The gene calls are TRBV3-1 (or the pseudogene TRBV3-2) and TRBJ1-2; D is uncertain. The germline CDR1 and CDR2 sequences are LGHDT and YNNKEL (reference sequence). This CDR3 contains 15 residues. Trimming removed 0 bases at V and 3 bases at J, with 11 bases between. The CDR3 bases are TGTGCCAGCAGCCAAGATATCAGGACTTACTATGGCTACACCTTC. Translation gives CASSQDIRTYYGYTF.

J is TRBJ2-1 and V is TRBV27, with 13 nucleotides matching TRBD2. Per the germline V gene, CDR1 is MNHEY and CDR2 is SMNVEV (reference sequence). Trimming cost V 5 bases and J 4 bases; bases outside gene matches: 5. The CDR3 runs to 16 residues. DNA of the CDR3: TGTGCCAGCAGTAAGCAGACTAGCGGGGGGTACAATGAGCAGTTCTTC. Translating it yields CASSKQTSGGYNEQFF.

The chain joins TRBV3-1 (or the pseudogene TRBV3-2) to TRBJ2-6, with a tentative D call TRBD2 (5 bases). Germline assignment: CDR1 LGHDT and CDR2 YNNKEL (reference sequence). V lost 2 bases, J lost 0 bases, and 11 bases lay in between. The CDR3 totals 17 residues. In DNA, the CDR3 is TGTGCCAGCAGCCAACGTGAGGGAGTCTCTGGGGCCAACGTCCTGACTTTC. Amino acid sequence: CASSQREGVSGANVLTF.

The V call is TRBV6-2 or TRBV6-3, the J call TRBJ1-2, with 8 bases identical to TRBD1. Trimming at V came to 6 bases and at J to 5 bases, leaving 11 bases not matched to a gene. The CDR3 extends over 15 amino acids. The germline V gene has CDR1 MNHEY and CDR2 SVGEGT. The CDR3 protein is CASSVPPQGVYGYTF. CDR3 nucleotides: TGTGCCAGCAGCGTCCCTCCACAGGGGGTTTATGGCTACACCTTC.

The rearrangement links TRBV5-1 to TRBJ2-4, with D maybe TRBD2 (5 bases). The V gene lost 6 bases and the J gene lost 1 base, with 14 bases spanning the gap. This CDR3 region has 15 residues. CDR1 and CDR2 (germline): SGHRS, YFSETQ. CDR3: CASTINGGAKNIQYF. Here the CDR3 DNA reads TGCGCCAGCACTATCAACGGCGGGGCCAAAAACATTCAGTACTTC.

The J gene is TRBJ2-7, the V gene TRBV15; 8 bases align to TRBD1. The CDR3 covers 14 residues. The germline V gene encodes CDR1 LNHNV and CDR2 YYDKDF (reference sequence). Trimming at V came to 1 base and at J to 3 bases, leaving 2 bases not matched to a gene. The CDR3 protein is CATSRVQGVYEQYF. DNA of the CDR3: TGTGCCACCAGCAGAGTACAGGGGGTCTACGAGCAGTACTTC.

This sequence joins TRBV6-5 and TRBJ2-3, with 11 bases matching TRBD2. V shed 6 bases and J 0 bases; nucleotides not matched to a gene: 2. CDR3 length: 15 amino acids. The germline gives CDR1 MNHEY, CDR2 SVGAGI. CDR3 bases: TGTGCCAGCAGCCGACTAGCGGGAAGCACAGATACGCAGTATTTT. It encodes CASSRLAGSTDTQYF.

The chain is built from TRBV5-6 and TRBJ1-2; unclear D gene. This CDR3 comprises 14 residues. The ends were cut back, 0 bases at V and 0 bases at J, with 6 bases in the middle. Per the germline V gene, CDR1 is SGHDT and CDR2 is YYEEEE. The CDR3 DNA follows: TGTGCCAGCAGCTTGGGTTTTACTAACTATGGCTACACCTTC. Its translation: CASSLGFTNYGYTF.

This sequence joins TRBV7-2 and TRBJ1-2; D is uncertain. V was pared by 1 base and J by 7 bases, with 19 bases between. The CDR3 consists of 16 residues. From germline, CDR1 is SGHTA and CDR2 FQGNSA. CDR3 loop: CASSLDPASTYRGYTF. The CDR3, as DNA: TGTGCCAGCAGCTTAGACCCGGCAAGTACCTACCGTGGCTACACCTTC. The full variable domain, rest sourced from reference TRBV7-2 and TRBJ1-2, is GAGVSQSPSNKVTEKGKDVELRCDPISGHTALYWYRQSLGQGLEFLIYFQGNSAPDKSGLPSDRFSAERTGGSVSTLTIQRTQQEDSAVYLCASSLDPASTYRGYTFGSGTRLTVV.

The rearrangement joins TRBV9 to TRBJ2-3, with a weak D call TRBD1 (7 bases). The V end lost 6 bases, the J end lost 1 base, and 12 bases lay between the germline ends. Germline CDR1 is SGDLS and CDR2 is YYNGEE. The CDR3 contains 14 residues. This CDR3 reads CASTGGRGTDTQYF. The DNA for the CDR3 is TGTGCCAGCACAGGGGGGCGGGGCACAGATACGCAGTATTTT.

The gene calls are TRBV21-1 and TRBJ2-7. TRBV21-1 is a recognized pseudogene. This CDR3 has 16 residues. DNA for the CDR3: TGTGCCAGCAGCAAAGTGCCAGGACGGATCACCTACGAGCAGTACTTC. It is translated as CASSKVPGRITYEQYF.

The chain links TRBV2 to TRBJ2-3, with 13 bases that match TRBD2. The CDR3 has 17 residues. Germline V lookup: CDR1 SNHLY, CDR2 FYNNEI. V was clipped by 4 bases and J by 2 bases; unmatched bases: 6. CDR3 DNA: TGTGCCAGCAGTGTCGGACTAGCGGGGGTAGCCACAGATACGCAGTATTTT. Translated, it gives CASSVGLAGVATDTQYF.

The CDR3 loop is CATEIGGDYGYTF. The CDR3 coding sequence is TGTGCCACCGAAATTGGGGGGGACTATGGCTACACCTTC. The chain is built from TRBV28 and TRBJ1-2; weak D call: TRBD1 (5 bases). Germline V gene data show CDR1 as MDHEN and CDR2 as SYDVKM. Trimming removed 10 bases from V and 3 bases from J, with 15 bases in between. CDR3 length equals 13 residues.

V and J are TRBV12-5 and TRBJ2-5, with 7 bases matching TRBD1. V trimming: 7 bases; J trimming: 2 bases; junction bases outside the gene matches: 7. CDR3 length equals 14 residues. Germline V gene lookup returns CDR1 LGHNT and CDR2 FRNRAP. In DNA form, the CDR3 reads TGTGCTAGTGCTAGAGGGACAGAACAAGAGACCCAGTACTTC. It translates to CASARGTEQETQYF. The entire variable domain, with the rest obtained from reference TRBV12-5 and TRBJ2-5, is as follows: DARVTQTPRHKVTEMGQEVTMRCQPILGHNTVFWYRQTMMQGLELLAYFRNRAPLDDSGMPKDRFSAEMPDATLATLKIQPSEPRDSAVYFCASARGTEQETQYFGPGTRLLVL.